This T cell receptor beta chain stems from a study of blood T cell repertoires in COVID-19. Whole-study context: The United States, Italy and Spain supplied acute and convalescent COVID-19 samples.

Sequenced by immunoSEQ multiplex PCR; TCRdb stores in-frame clones only, minus some. The profile shows some 390,000 clones, around 92% of them singletons. The germline V gene has CDR1 SGHRS and CDR2 YFSETQ. V was pared by 1 base and J by 6 bases, with 16 bases between. This CDR3 is built from 15 residues. The study drew participants aged about 18 to 90 years from 20 to 30 US areas. This sequence originates from a woman in her thirties who had recovered from COVID-19. The V and J genes are TRBV5-1 and TRBJ1-1; D not resolved. The sequencing sample was made of PBMCs or T cells enriched from blood (not recorded which). As DNA, the CDR3 is TGCGCCAGCAGCTTGCACGAGTTCGGGGAGGCTGAAGCTTTCTTT. Translated: CASSLHEFGEAEAFF.